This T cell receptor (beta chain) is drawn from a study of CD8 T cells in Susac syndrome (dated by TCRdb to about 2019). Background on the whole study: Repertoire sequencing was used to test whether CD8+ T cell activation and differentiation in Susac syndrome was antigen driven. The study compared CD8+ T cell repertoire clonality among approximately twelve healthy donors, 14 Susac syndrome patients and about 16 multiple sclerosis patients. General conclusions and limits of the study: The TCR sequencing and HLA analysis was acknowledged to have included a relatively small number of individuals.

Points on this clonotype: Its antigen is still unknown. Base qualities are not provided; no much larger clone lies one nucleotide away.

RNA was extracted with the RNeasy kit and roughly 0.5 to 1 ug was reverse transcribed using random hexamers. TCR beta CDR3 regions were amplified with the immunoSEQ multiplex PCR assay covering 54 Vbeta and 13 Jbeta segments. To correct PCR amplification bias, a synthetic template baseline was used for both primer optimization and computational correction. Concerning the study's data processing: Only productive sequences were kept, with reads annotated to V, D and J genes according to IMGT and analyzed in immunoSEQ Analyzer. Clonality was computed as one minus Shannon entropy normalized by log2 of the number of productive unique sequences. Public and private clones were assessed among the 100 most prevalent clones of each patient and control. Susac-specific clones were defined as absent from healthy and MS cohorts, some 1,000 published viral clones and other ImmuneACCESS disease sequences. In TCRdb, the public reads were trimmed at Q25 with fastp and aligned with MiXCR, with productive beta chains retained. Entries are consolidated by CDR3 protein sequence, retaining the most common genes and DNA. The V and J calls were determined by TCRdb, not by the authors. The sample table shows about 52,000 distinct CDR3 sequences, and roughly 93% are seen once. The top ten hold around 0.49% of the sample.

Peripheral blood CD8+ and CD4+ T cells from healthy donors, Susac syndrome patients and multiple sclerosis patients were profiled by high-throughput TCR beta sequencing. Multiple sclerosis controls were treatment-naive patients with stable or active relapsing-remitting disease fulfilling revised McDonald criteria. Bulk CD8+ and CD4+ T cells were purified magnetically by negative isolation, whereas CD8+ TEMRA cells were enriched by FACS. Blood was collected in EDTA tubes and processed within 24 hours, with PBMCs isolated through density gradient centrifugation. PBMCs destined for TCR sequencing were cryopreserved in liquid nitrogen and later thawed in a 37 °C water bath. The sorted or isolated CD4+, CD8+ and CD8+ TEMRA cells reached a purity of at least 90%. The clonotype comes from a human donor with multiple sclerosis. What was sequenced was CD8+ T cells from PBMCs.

CDR3 sequence: CASRGVGGNTIYF. The sequenced DNA is TGTGCCAGCAGAGGAGTTGGCGGAAACACCATATATTTT. The rearrangement joined TRBV27 to TRBJ1-3; too little of a D gene remains to name it. The CDR3 starts with the cysteine, ends with the phenylalanine, and has 13 residues. The retained sequence is limited to the CDR3, 39 bases, with the frame set at the first base. V is reduced by 6 bases and J by 4 bases, leaving a spacing of 10 bases between them. According to the germline V gene (reference sequence), CDR1 reads MNHEY and CDR2 reads SMNVEV.